The clone carrying this TCR beta chain has at least ten counts. Antigen unknown. Assembly of TCR beta libraries relied on iRepertoire HTBI primers together with Arm-PCR of CDR3 regions. TCRdb re-analysed the multiplex PCR reads in MiXCR, keeping a single row per CDR3 protein. Of approximately 540,000 distinct CDR3 sequences in the sample, 9.5% to 15% were seen once. Time point described: newly diagnosed GD, antithyroid drugs for less than 3 months. PBMC-extracted RNA yielded the TCR library. Peripheral blood, Nine milliliters per patient, was collected in EDTA tubes. The data stem from a study of regulatory T cells in long-lasting Graves disease. This CDR3 spans 16 amino acids. V shed 6 bases, J shed 0 bases, and the junction held 8 bases outside the gene matches. Germline-derived CDR1 and CDR2 are MNHEY and SMNVEV (reference sequence). Study observations and caveats: With persistent disease, TRBV28, TRBJ1-2 and TRBJ2-5 were the favored segments.

These same data were also listed under a study on T cells in Graves' hyperthyroidism and ophthalmopathy.

The chain carries TRBV27 and TRBJ2-1; the match to TRBD2 covers 7 bases. The receptor was isolated from a woman aged 25 to 39 with Graves disease. The starting material was peripheral blood mononuclear cells (PBMCs), obtained at new diagnosis, from a patient treated with antithyroid drugs. The CDR3 region is CASRRGGGGSYNEQFF. The CDR3 coding sequence is TGTGCCAGCAGGCGGGGTGGCGGGGGCTCCTACAATGAGCAGTTCTTC.